This T cell receptor beta chain originates from a study of human T cells and chemical hapten exposure. Many counts were recorded for this clonotype. Time point: pre-sensitization, week 0. Documented treatment: therapeutic diphenylcyclopropenone sensitization with weekly scalp DPC. Prior to each patch test being applied, blood was drawn. Trimming removed 4 bases from V and 5 bases from J, with 17 bases in between. CDR1 is LGHNA, CDR2 YSLEER, per germline. The CDR3 has 15 amino acids. TCRdb processed the RACE reads anew with MiXCR; each CDR3 protein has one entry. The sample has some 250,000 distinct CDR3 sequences; approximately 8% are singletons.

This rearrangement joins TRBV4-3 to TRBJ1-2, with D perhaps TRBD1 (5 bases). This sequence was found in a man aged 18 to 35 with alopecia areata. Some clones in this sample may be carry-over from other donors' samples. Specimen: whole blood, collected in connection with sensitization to the hapten diphenylcyclopropenone (DPC). Here the CDR3 reads CASSPVYGDSYGYTF. The CDR3 DNA reads as TGCGCCAGCAGCCCTGTTTATGGGGACTCTTATGGCTACACCTTC.